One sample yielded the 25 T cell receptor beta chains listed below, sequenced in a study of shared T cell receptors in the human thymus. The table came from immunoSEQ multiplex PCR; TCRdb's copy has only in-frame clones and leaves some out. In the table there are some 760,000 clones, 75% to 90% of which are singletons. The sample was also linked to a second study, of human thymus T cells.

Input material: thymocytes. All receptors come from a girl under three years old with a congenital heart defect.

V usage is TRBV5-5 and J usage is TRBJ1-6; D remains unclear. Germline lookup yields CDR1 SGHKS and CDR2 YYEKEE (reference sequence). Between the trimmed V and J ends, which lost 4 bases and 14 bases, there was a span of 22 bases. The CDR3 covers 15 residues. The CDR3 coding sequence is TGTGCCAGCAGCATCGAACTCGGGTATGTTTCGACCCTCCACTTT. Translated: CASSIELGYVSTLHF. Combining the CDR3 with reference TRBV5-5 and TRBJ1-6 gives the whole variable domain DAGVTQSPTHLIKTRGQQVTLRCSPISGHKSVSWYQQVLGQGPQFIFQYYEKEERGRGNFPDRFSARQFPNYSSELNVNALLLGDSALYLCASSIELGYVSTLHFGNGTRLTVT.

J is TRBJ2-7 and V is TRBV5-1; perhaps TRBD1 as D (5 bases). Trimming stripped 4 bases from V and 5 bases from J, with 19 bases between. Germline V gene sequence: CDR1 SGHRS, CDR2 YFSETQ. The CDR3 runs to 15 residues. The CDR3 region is CASSETGLGIDEQYF. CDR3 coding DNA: TGCGCCAGCAGCGAAACAGGCCTGGGTATAGACGAGCAGTACTTC.

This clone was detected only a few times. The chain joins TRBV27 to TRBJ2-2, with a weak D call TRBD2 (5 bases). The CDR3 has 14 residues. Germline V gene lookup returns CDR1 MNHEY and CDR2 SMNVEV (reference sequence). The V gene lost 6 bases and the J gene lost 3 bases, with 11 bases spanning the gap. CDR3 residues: CASSFIGDTGELFF. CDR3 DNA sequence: TGTGCCAGCAGCTTCATCGGGGACACCGGGGAGCTGTTTTTT.

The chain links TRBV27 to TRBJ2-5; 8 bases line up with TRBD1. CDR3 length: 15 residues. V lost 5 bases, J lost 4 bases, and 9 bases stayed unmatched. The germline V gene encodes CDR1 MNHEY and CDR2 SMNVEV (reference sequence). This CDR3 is CASSAQTGVRETQYF. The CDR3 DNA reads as TGTGCCAGCAGTGCGCAGACAGGGGTTAGAGAGACCCAGTACTTC.

The DNA for the CDR3 is TGCGCCAGCACCAACCCAAGGGGCAGGGACAGGGGGTCGGCCCAAGAGACCCAGTACTTC. Translation gives CASTNPRGRDRGSAQETQYF. The chain has TRBV5-1 and TRBJ2-5, with TRBD1 matching over 11 bases. V trimming: 6 bases; J trimming: 1 base; junction bases outside the gene matches: 20. This CDR3 is 20 amino acids long. CDR1 SGHRS and CDR2 YFSETQ come from the germline V gene.

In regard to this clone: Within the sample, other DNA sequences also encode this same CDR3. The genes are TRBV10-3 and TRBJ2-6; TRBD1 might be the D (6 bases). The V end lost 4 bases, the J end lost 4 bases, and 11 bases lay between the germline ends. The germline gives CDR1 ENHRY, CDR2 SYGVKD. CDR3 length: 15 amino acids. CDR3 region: CAISARDTGANVLTF. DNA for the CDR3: TGTGCCATCAGTGCCCGGGACACCGGGGCCAACGTCCTGACTTTC.

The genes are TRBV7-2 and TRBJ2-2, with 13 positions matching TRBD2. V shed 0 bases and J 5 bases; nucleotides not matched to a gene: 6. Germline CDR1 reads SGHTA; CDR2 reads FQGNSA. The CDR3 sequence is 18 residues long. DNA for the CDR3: TGTGCCAGCAGCTTAGCGGGACTAGCGGGGTTTGGGACCGGGGAGCTGTTTTTT. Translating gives CASSLAGLAGFGTGELFF.

CDR3 sequence: CASGGGLAGHHEQFF. The CDR3 DNA sequence: TGTGCCAGTGGGGGGGGACTAGCGGGGCATCATGAGCAGTTCTTC. The chain joins TRBV28 to TRBJ2-1, with 13 bases that match TRBD2. Germline lookup yields CDR1 MDHEN and CDR2 SYDVKM. This CDR3 is 15 amino acids long. V was pared by 9 bases and J by 8 bases, with 10 bases of the junction left unmatched.

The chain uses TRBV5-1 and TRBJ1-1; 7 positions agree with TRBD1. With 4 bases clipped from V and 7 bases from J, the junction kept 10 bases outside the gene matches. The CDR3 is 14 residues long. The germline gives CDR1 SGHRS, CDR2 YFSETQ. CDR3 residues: CASSANRGAGEAFF. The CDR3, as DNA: TGCGCCAGCAGCGCAAACAGGGGAGCAGGTGAAGCTTTCTTT.

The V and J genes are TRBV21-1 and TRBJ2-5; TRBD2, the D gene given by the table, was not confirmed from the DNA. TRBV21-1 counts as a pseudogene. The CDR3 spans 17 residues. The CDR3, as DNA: TGTGCCAGCAGCATGATTTGGCTAGCGGGGTTCCAAGAGACCCAGTACTTC. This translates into CASSMIWLAGFQETQYF.

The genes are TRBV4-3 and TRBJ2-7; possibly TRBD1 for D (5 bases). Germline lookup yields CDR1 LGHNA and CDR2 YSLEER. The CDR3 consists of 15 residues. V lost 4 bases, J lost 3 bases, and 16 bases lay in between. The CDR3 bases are TGCGCCAGCAGCCCACAGGACGCATCCCTCTACGAGCAGTACTTC. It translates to CASSPQDASLYEQYF.

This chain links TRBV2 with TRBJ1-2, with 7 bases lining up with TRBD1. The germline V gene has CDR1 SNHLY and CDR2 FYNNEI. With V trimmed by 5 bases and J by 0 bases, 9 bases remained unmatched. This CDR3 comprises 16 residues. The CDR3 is CASSLPGQQPNYGYTF. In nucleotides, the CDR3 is TGTGCCAGCAGTTTACCGGGACAGCAGCCTAACTATGGCTACACCTTC.

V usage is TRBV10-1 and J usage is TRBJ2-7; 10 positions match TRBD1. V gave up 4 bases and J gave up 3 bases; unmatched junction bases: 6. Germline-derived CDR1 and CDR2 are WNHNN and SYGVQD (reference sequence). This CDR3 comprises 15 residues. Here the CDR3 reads CASSAQTGGVYEQYF. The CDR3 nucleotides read TGCGCCAGCAGTGCACAGACAGGGGGCGTCTACGAGCAGTACTTC.

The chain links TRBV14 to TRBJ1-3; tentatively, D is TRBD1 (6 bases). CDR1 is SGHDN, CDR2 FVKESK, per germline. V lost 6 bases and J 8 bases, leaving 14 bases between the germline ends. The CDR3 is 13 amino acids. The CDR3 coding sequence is TGTGCCAGCAGTCGCACAGGGTTTGACACCATATATTTT. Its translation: CASSRTGFDTIYF.

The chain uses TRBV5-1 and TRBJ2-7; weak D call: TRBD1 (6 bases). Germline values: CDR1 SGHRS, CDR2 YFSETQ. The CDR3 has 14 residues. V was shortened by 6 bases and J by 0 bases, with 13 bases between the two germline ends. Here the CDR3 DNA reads TGCGCCAGCACCCGGACAGCCCCCTCCTACGAGCAGTACTTC. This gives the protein CASTRTAPSYEQYF.

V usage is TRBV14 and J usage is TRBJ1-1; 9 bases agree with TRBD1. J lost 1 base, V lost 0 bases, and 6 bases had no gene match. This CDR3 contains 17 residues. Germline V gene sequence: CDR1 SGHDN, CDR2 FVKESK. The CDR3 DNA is TGTGCCAGCAGCCAAGACTGTAAGGACAGGGGGAACACTGAAGCTTTCTTT. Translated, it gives CASSQDCKDRGNTEAFF.

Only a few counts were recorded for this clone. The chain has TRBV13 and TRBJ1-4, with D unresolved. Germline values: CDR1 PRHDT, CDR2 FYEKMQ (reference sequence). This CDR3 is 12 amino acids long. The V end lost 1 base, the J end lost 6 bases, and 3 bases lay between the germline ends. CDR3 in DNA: TGTGCCAGCAGCTTAGCGGATGAAAAACTGTTTTTT. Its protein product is CASSLADEKLFF.

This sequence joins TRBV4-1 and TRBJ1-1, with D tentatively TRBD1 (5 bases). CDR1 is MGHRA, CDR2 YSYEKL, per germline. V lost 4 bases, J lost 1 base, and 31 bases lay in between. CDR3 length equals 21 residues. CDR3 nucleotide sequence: TGCGCCAGCAGCCCCCCCAGTTTACAGACAGTAAACCGCCTGAGGAACACTGAAGCTTTCTTT. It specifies CASSPPSLQTVNRLRNTEAFF.

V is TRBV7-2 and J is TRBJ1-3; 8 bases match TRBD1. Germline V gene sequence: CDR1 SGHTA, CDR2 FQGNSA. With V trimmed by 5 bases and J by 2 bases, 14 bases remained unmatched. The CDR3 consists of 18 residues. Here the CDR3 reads CASSRDRTEVGAGNTIYF. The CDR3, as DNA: TGTGCCAGCAGCCGGGACAGGACCGAAGTAGGAGCTGGAAACACCATATATTTT.

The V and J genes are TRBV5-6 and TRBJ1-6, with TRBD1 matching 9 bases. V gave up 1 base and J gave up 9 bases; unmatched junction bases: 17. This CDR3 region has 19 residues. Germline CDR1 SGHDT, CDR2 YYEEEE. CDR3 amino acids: CASSLPEGNRGQGVSPLHF. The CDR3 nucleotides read TGTGCCAGCAGCTTGCCGGAGGGTAACAGGGGGCAGGGGGTTTCACCCCTCCACTTT.

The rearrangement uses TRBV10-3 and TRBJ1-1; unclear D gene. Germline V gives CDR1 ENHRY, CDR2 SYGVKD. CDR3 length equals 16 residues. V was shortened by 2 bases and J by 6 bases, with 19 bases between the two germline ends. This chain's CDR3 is CAISEDGGNRAPEAFF. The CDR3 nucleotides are TGTGCCATCAGTGAGGATGGAGGCAACCGTGCACCTGAAGCTTTCTTT.

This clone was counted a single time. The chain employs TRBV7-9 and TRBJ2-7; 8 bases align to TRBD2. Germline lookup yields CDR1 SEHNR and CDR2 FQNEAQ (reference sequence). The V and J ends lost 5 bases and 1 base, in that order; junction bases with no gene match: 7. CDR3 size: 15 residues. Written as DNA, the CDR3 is TGTGCCAGCAGCCTCGGACTAGCCCCTTCCTACGAGCAGTACTTC. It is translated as CASSLGLAPSYEQYF.

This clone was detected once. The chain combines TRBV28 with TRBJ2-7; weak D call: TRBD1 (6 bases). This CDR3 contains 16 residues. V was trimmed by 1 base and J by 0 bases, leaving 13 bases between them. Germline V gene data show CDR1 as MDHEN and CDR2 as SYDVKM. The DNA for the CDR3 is TGTGCCAGCAGTTTATTCCTCAGGGGTAACTCCTACGAGCAGTACTTC. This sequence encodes CASSLFLRGNSYEQYF. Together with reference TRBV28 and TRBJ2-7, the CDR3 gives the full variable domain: DVKVTQSSRYLVKRTGEKVFLECVQDMDHENMFWYRQDPGLGLRLIYFSYDVKMKEKGDIPEGYSVSREKKERFSLILESASTNQTSMYLCASSLFLRGNSYEQYFGPGTRLTVT.

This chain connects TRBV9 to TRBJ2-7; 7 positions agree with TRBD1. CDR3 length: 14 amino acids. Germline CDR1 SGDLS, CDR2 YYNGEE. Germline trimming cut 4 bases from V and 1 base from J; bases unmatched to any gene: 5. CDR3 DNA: TGTGCCAGCAGCCCCGAGGACAGGTCCTACGAGCAGTACTTC. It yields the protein CASSPEDRSYEQYF.

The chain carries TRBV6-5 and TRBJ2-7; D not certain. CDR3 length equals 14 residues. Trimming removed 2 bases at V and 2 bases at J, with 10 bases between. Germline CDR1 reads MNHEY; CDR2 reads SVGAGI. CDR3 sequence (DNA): TGTGCCAGCAGTTACACCCAGAGGCCCTACGAGCAGTACTTC. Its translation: CASSYTQRPYEQYF.